The 22 T cell receptor beta chains presented below share a single source sample, sequenced in a study of cytomegalovirus exposure and HLA in healthy donors. This PCR relied on a set of 60 Vbeta primers and 13 Jbeta primers. Data came from immunoSEQ multiplex PCR; TCRdb stores just in-frame clones and leaves some out. The sample includes under 200,000 clones, roughly 60% of them seen just once. The material sequenced was PBMCs. These receptors were collected from a man in his forties in good health and CMV-seronegative.

The chain links TRBV10-3 to TRBJ1-1; 9 bases are a match to TRBD1. Germline assignment: CDR1 ENHRY and CDR2 SYGVKD. V lost 2 bases, J lost 1 base, and 2 bases stayed unmatched. The CDR3 is 15 residues long. The CDR3 sequence is CAISEGTGKNTEAFF. The CDR3 nucleotides are TGTGCCATCAGTGAGGGGACAGGGAAGAACACTGAAGCTTTCTTT.

The chain uses TRBV7-2 and TRBJ2-7, with TRBD2 matching 7 bases. Per germline, CDR1 SGHTA and CDR2 FQGNSA. The CDR3 has 14 amino acids. The J segment lost 4 bases and the V segment lost 1 base, leaving 4 bases of the junction unmatched. The CDR3 here is CASSLDASGYEQYF. The CDR3, as DNA: TGTGCCAGCAGCTTAGATGCTAGCGGATACGAGCAGTACTTC.

This chain joins TRBV28 and TRBJ2-7; 13 nucleotides agree with TRBD2. The CDR3 consists of 15 residues. Germline CDR1 is MDHEN and CDR2 is SYDVKM. V lost 3 bases, J lost 4 bases, and 3 bases stayed unmatched. CDR3 in amino acids: CASSFTSGGAYEQYF. CDR3 DNA sequence: TGTGCCAGCAGTTTTACTAGCGGGGGGGCTTACGAGCAGTACTTC.

The chain couples TRBV28 to TRBJ1-2, with 8 bases aligning to TRBD1. Losses at the gene ends were 9 bases for V and 5 bases for J; bases not matched to a gene: 8. The CDR3 length is 13 residues. Germline CDR1 MDHEN, CDR2 SYDVKM. CDR3 sequence reads: CASLRTGIYGYTF. CDR3 nucleotide sequence: TGTGCCAGTCTACGGACAGGGATATATGGCTACACCTTC.

The chain uses TRBV27 and TRBJ2-5, with a possible D match to TRBD2 (6 bases). The J call may not be correct, given that the DNA end is closer to TRBJ2-7. This CDR3 has 15 amino acids. Germline V lookup: CDR1 MNHEY, CDR2 SMNVEV (reference sequence). The DNA of the CDR3 is TGTGCCAGCAGTTTAGATCGGAGGGCGTACTACGAGCAGTACTTC. Encoded protein: CASSLDRRAYYEQYF.

The chain recombines TRBV11-1 with TRBJ2-7; TRBD1 is a possible D gene (6 bases). Trimming pared 4 bases from V and 5 bases from J, leaving 15 bases between. The length of the CDR3 is 14 residues. The germline gives CDR1 SGHAT, CDR2 FQDESV (reference sequence). CDR3 in amino acids: CASSSITGSHEQYF. The CDR3 DNA reads TGTGCCAGCAGCTCGATTACAGGGTCCCACGAGCAGTACTTC.

The chain has TRBV7-8 and TRBJ2-7; TRBD1 agrees at 8 bases. The CDR3 has 14 residues. The V segment lost 3 bases and the J segment 2 bases; nucleotides outside the gene matches: 3. Germline CDR1 is SGHVS and CDR2 is FQNEAQ. The CDR3 loop reads CASSFRTGPYEQYF. The CDR3 nucleotides are TGTGCCAGCAGCTTTCGGACAGGGCCCTACGAGCAGTACTTC.

V usage is TRBV4-1 and J usage is TRBJ1-1; D might be TRBD1 (5 bases). The CDR3 length is 17 residues. Germline V CDR1 and CDR2: MGHRA, YSYEKL. V lost 1 base and J 0 bases, leaving 15 bases between the germline ends. The CDR3 DNA reads TGCGCCAGCAGCCAAGGTTCCCCGATACAGGTGAACACTGAAGCTTTCTTT. The encoded protein is CASSQGSPIQVNTEAFF.

V is TRBV5-1 and J is TRBJ1-2; possibly TRBD1 for D (6 bases). Germline CDR1 is SGHRS and CDR2 is YFSETQ. The V gene lost 4 bases and the J gene lost 0 bases, with 7 bases spanning the gap. The CDR3 contains 13 residues. In nucleotides, the CDR3 is TGCGCCAGCAGCAAGGGGGCTAACTATGGCTACACCTTC. Amino acids: CASSKGANYGYTF.

This clone was counted a few times. This chain joins TRBV11-2 and TRBJ2-1; perhaps TRBD2 as D (6 bases). Per germline, CDR1 SGHAT and CDR2 FQNNGV. Between the trimmed V and J ends, which lost 3 bases and 0 bases, there was a span of 12 bases. The CDR3 totals 16 residues. CDR3 amino acids: CASSLRGLGSYNEQFF. CDR3 DNA sequence: TGTGCCAGCAGCTTGAGGGGACTGGGCTCCTACAATGAGCAGTTCTTC.

This clone was recorded a few times. This sequence joins TRBV7-9 and TRBJ2-7, with D perhaps matching TRBD2 (5 bases). Germline values: CDR1 SEHNR, CDR2 FQNEAQ (reference sequence). V was pared by 4 bases and J by 4 bases, with 14 bases between. This CDR3 is built from 14 residues. CDR3 in DNA: TGTGCCAGCAGCTCCCCGACTGGACTTTACGAGCAGTACTTC. Translation: CASSSPTGLYEQYF.

In this sample, this clone turned up once. This chain links TRBV11-3 with TRBJ2-7; 7 bases fit TRBD1. The junction had 4 bases not matched to a gene; V was cut back by 5 bases and J by 0 bases. The CDR3 consists of 14 residues. Germline CDR1 reads SGHNT; CDR2 reads YENEEA. For the CDR3, the DNA is TGTGCCAGCAGCAGAGGGACAGACTCCTACGAGCAGTACTTC. Translated: CASSRGTDSYEQYF. The entire variable domain, with the rest obtained from reference TRBV11-3 and TRBJ2-7, is as follows: EAGVVQSPRYKIIEKKQPVAFWCNPISGHNTLYWYLQNLGQGPELLIRYENEEAVDDSQLPKDRFSAERLKGVDSTLKIQPAELGDSAVYLCASSRGTDSYEQYFGPGTRLTVT.

This chain links TRBV5-1 with TRBJ2-2; D is possibly TRBD2 (5 bases). Germline CDR1 SGHRS, CDR2 YFSETQ. Trimming shortened V by 7 bases and J by 0 bases, and 16 bases separated the two germline ends. This CDR3 has 16 amino acids. CDR3 amino acids: CASSLSAGTNTGELFF. The DNA of the CDR3 is TGCGCCAGCTCCTTAAGCGCCGGGACGAACACCGGGGAGCTGTTTTTT.

The rearrangement uses TRBV16 and TRBJ2-1, with D maybe TRBD2 (6 bases). Looked up from germline, CDR1 is KGHSY and CDR2 is FQNENV. The CDR3 extends over 14 amino acids. The V end was cut by 6 bases, the J end by 5 bases, with 14 bases between. As DNA, the CDR3 is TGTGCCAGCAGTTTCTATGAGCGGGACAATGAGCAGTTCTTC. This sequence encodes CASSFYERDNEQFF.

In its sample, this clone was seen a few times. V is TRBV2 and J is TRBJ1-4; 10 bases match TRBD1. The CDR3 has 13 amino acids. Germline V lookup: CDR1 SNHLY, CDR2 FYNNEI. V trimming: 7 bases; J trimming: 8 bases; junction bases outside the gene matches: 4. CDR3 region: CASTGTGVEKLFF. The CDR3 DNA sequence: TGTGCCAGCACTGGGACAGGGGTGGAAAAACTGTTTTTT.

In nucleotides, the CDR3 is TGTGCCAGCAGCTTAGATGGGAGAACTAATGAAAAACTGTTTTTT. As protein: CASSLDGRTNEKLFF. V is TRBV7-8 and J is TRBJ1-4, with unresolved D. Germline V lookup: CDR1 SGHVS, CDR2 FQNEAQ. The CDR3 is 15 amino acids. V was clipped by 1 base and J by 1 base, with 7 bases between them.

This clone turned up a few times. V usage is TRBV5-1 and J usage is TRBJ2-1; TRBD1 matches at 9 bases. Trimming cost V 2 bases and J 3 bases; bases outside gene matches: 3. The CDR3 consists of 15 residues. Germline V gives CDR1 SGHRS, CDR2 YFSETQ. The CDR3 coding sequence is TGCGCCAGCAGCTTCTCGGGACAGGGCTACAATGAGCAGTTCTTC. Translated, it gives CASSFSGQGYNEQFF.

The chain couples TRBV6-6 to TRBJ2-3; tentatively, D is TRBD2 (5 bases). The CDR3 totals 14 residues. Germline V lookup: CDR1 MNHNY, CDR2 SVGAGI (reference sequence). Trimming pared 5 bases from V and 2 bases from J, leaving 11 bases between. The chain's CDR3 is CASSQLRDTDTQYF. For the CDR3, the DNA is TGTGCCAGCAGTCAGCTCCGGGACACAGATACGCAGTATTTT.

The rearrangement joins TRBV28 to TRBJ1-1; tentative D call: TRBD1 (6 bases). V was cut by 6 bases and J by 5 bases, with 25 bases left in between. The CDR3 sequence is 17 residues long. Germline loops: CDR1 MDHEN, CDR2 SYDVKM. The CDR3, as DNA: TGTGCCAGCAGACCCCCAGGGGTAGGTCCCCGAAGGACTGAAGCTTTCTTT. Residues: CASRPPGVGPRRTEAFF.

V is TRBV7-9 and J is TRBJ2-2; 10 bases fit TRBD2. Germline V gene lookup returns CDR1 SEHNR and CDR2 FQNEAQ (reference sequence). The CDR3 extends over 17 amino acids. V lost 1 base, J lost 4 bases, and 6 bases stayed unmatched. The CDR3 sequence is CASSLGRLAGVTGELFF. The CDR3 DNA reads TGTGCCAGCAGCTTAGGGCGTCTAGCGGGAGTCACCGGGGAGCTGTTTTTT.

The chain uses TRBV7-8 and TRBJ1-5; D may be TRBD1 (5 bases). The CDR3 spans 16 residues. In germline, CDR1 is SGHVS, CDR2 FQNEAQ. V was trimmed by 1 base and J by 6 bases, leaving 16 bases between them. CDR3 nucleotide sequence: TGTGCCAGCAGCTTAGGCAGCGGGGGAACTACTCAGCCCCAGCATTTT. Protein sequence: CASSLGSGGTTQPQHF. Supplemented by reference TRBV7-8 and TRBJ1-5, the full variable domain reads GAGVSQSPRYKVAKRGQDVALRCDPISGHVSLFWYQQALGQGPEFLTYFQNEAQLDKSGLPSDRFFAERPEGSVSTLKIQRTQQEDSAVYLCASSLGSGGTTQPQHFGDGTRLSIL.

V and J are TRBV30 and TRBJ2-2, with D possibly being TRBD1 (6 bases). The V gene lost 3 bases and the J gene lost 6 bases, with 11 bases spanning the gap. The CDR3 extends over 13 amino acids. In germline, CDR1 is GTSNPN, CDR2 SVGIG (reference sequence). CDR3 coding DNA: TGTGCCTGGAGCTACAGGGCGGCCGGGGAGCTGTTTTTT. It yields the protein CAWSYRAAGELFF.